These 9 T cell receptor beta chains share one sample of origin, sequenced in a study of cytomegalovirus exposure and HLA in healthy donors. Use of 60 Vbeta and 13 Jbeta primers characterized the PCR. The assay was immunoSEQ multiplex PCR, and TCRdb's table has in-frame clones only and misses some. The sample contains about 130,000 clones, roughly 75% of which appear only once. The sample consisted of PBMCs. These receptors were collected from a young man in good health and CMV-seronegative.

In nucleotides, the CDR3 is TGTGCCAGCAGCCAAGGACTAGCGGGGTTTAAAAGCACAGATACGCAGTATTTT. Its translation: CASSQGLAGFKSTDTQYF. The gene calls are TRBV14 and TRBJ2-3; 11 bases are a match to TRBD2. Germline V gene sequence: CDR1 SGHDN, CDR2 FVKESK. V shed 1 base and J 0 bases; nucleotides not matched to a gene: 6. CDR3 length equals 18 residues. Full variable domain (missing parts from reference TRBV14 and TRBJ2-3): EAGVTQFPSHSVIEKGQTVTLRCDPISGHDNLYWYRRVMGKEIKFLLHFVKESKQDESGMPNNRFLAERTGGTYSTLKVQPAELEDSGVYFCASSQGLAGFKSTDTQYFGPGTRLTVL.

The V gene is TRBV2, the J gene TRBJ2-7; unclear D gene. This CDR3 is 12 amino acids long. The germline CDR1 and CDR2 sequences are SNHLY and FYNNEI. V was pared by 4 bases and J by 2 bases, with 6 bases between. The CDR3 region has the DNA TGTGCCAGCAGTGCCGCGACCTACGAGCAGTACTTC. Its protein product is CASSAATYEQYF.

This chain uses TRBV27 with TRBJ2-7; D unresolved. Germline values: CDR1 MNHEY, CDR2 SMNVEV (reference sequence). The CDR3 is made up of 18 amino acids. V shed 2 bases and J shed 0 bases, with 20 bases lying between them. The CDR3 sequence: CASSLKGSSSTSSYEQYF. CDR3 DNA sequence: TGTGCCAGCAGTTTAAAAGGTAGCTCCTCAACAAGCTCCTACGAGCAGTACTTC.

This clone was seen more than once but under ten times. The V and J genes are TRBV28 and TRBJ1-5; D call uncertain. The CDR3 has 14 amino acids. V dropped 5 bases and J dropped 0 bases, with 8 bases sitting between them. CDR1 MDHEN and CDR2 SYDVKM come from the germline V gene. The DNA of the CDR3 is TGTGCCAGCAGTCCAGATAATAGCAATCAGCCCCAGCATTTT. Translating it yields CASSPDNSNQPQHF.

The chain links TRBV5-6 to TRBJ1-1; 7 nucleotides match TRBD1. V shed 3 bases and J 7 bases; nucleotides not matched to a gene: 9. This CDR3 region has 14 residues. Germline V gives CDR1 SGHDT, CDR2 YYEEEE. The CDR3 DNA follows: TGTGCCAGCAGCTCCCGGGACAGCTCTTATGAAGCTTTCTTT. It encodes CASSSRDSSYEAFF. Full variable domain (remainder filled in from reference TRBV5-6 and TRBJ1-1): DAGVTQSPTHLIKTRGQQVTLRCSPKSGHDTVSWYQQALGQGPQFIFQYYEEEERQRGNFPDRFSGHQFPNYSSELNVNALLLGDSALYLCASSSRDSSYEAFFGQGTRLTVV.

The chain uses TRBV28 and TRBJ2-7; D perhaps matches TRBD1 (5 bases). Germline CDR1 and CDR2: MDHEN and SYDVKM. V shed 5 bases and J shed 5 bases, with 19 bases lying between them. This CDR3 contains 15 residues. Here the CDR3 DNA reads TGTGCCAGCAGTCCCCCAGGTCCAGGGAAGGACGAGCAGTACTTC. It encodes CASSPPGPGKDEQYF.

The CDR3 bases are TGTGCCAGCATCCCGGGACCGACTAGCGGGCAGAATGAGCAGTTCTTC. It is translated as CASIPGPTSGQNEQFF. The gene calls are TRBV2 and TRBJ2-1, with 10 positions matching TRBD2. The CDR3 runs to 16 residues. The germline V gene has CDR1 SNHLY and CDR2 FYNNEI. After removal of 7 bases from V and 7 bases from J, the junction contained 13 bases not matched to a gene.

The chain carries TRBV5-1 and TRBJ2-3; D call uncertain. Germline assignment: CDR1 SGHRS and CDR2 YFSETQ. The CDR3 is made up of 14 amino acids. V lost 3 bases and J 2 bases, leaving 10 bases between the germline ends. This CDR3 reads CASSSGEDTDTQYF. In DNA form, the CDR3 reads TGCGCCAGCAGCTCTGGAGAGGACACAGATACGCAGTATTTT. Combining the CDR3 with reference TRBV5-1 and TRBJ2-3 gives the whole variable domain KAGVTQTPRYLIKTRGQQVTLSCSPISGHRSVSWYQQTPGQGLQFLFEYFSETQRNKGNFPGRFSGRQFSNSRSEMNVSTLELGDSALYLCASSSGEDTDTQYFGPGTRLTVL.

This sequence joins TRBV5-1 and TRBJ1-2; 9 nucleotides line up with TRBD1. J gave up 6 bases and V 7 bases, and 10 bases lay outside the gene matches. Germline values: CDR1 SGHRS, CDR2 YFSETQ. The CDR3 length is 14 residues. CDR3 coding DNA: TGCGCCAGCGCACTACAGGGGGCAAAAGATGGCTACACCTTC. Encoded protein: CASALQGAKDGYTF.